This TCR beta chain was captured by sequencing in a study of shared T cell receptors in the human thymus. The method was immunoSEQ multiplex PCR; TCRdb's version includes in-frame clones alone and lacks a portion of them. There are approximately 580,000 clones in the sample; approximately 80% occur only once, and about 0.012% lies in the top ten. This sample was also put to use in a study of human thymus T cells.

Sequencing was carried out using thymocytes. The receptor's source is a boy in the first two years of life with a congenital heart defect.

The CDR3 nucleotides are TGTGCCAGCAGCCAAGAAGCTAGCGGGAGAAGAGAGCAGTACTTC. Its translation: CASSQEASGRREQYF. The chain combines TRBV14 with TRBJ2-7, with 10 bases lining up with TRBD2. Trimming cost V 0 bases and J 7 bases; bases outside gene matches: 6. The CDR3 contains 15 residues. Per germline, CDR1 SGHDN and CDR2 FVKESK. The whole variable domain, filled in from reference TRBV14 and TRBJ2-7, reads EAGVTQFPSHSVIEKGQTVTLRCDPISGHDNLYWYRRVMGKEIKFLLHFVKESKQDESGMPNNRFLAERTGGTYSTLKVQPAELEDSGVYFCASSQEASGRREQYFGPGTRLTVT.